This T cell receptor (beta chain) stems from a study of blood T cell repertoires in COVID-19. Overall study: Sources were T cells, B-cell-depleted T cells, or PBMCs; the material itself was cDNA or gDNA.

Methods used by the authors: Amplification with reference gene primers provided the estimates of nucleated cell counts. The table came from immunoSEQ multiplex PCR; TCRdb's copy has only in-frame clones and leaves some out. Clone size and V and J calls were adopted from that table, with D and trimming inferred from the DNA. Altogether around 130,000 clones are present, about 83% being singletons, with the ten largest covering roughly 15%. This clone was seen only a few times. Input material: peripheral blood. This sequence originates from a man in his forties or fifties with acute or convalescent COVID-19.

In DNA form, the CDR3 reads TGCGCCAGCAGCAGGGGGGGACTCGAAGCAGATACGCAGTATTTT. Translating gives CASSRGGLEADTQYF. The chain joins TRBV5-1 to TRBJ2-3; D perhaps matches TRBD2 (7 bases). The CDR3 is made up of 15 amino acids. Germline V gene lookup returns CDR1 SGHRS and CDR2 YFSETQ. V lost 4 bases and J 4 bases, leaving 16 bases between the germline ends.